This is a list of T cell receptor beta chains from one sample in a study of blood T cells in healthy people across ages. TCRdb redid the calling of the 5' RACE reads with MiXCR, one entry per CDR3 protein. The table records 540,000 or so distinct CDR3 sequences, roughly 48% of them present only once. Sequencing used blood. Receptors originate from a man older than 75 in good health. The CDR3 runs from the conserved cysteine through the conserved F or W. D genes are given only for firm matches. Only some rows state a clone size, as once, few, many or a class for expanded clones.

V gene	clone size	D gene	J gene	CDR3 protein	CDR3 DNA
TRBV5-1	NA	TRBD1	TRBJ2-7	CASSSDRGGYVQYF	TGCGCCAGCAGCTCTGACAGGGGGGGCTACGTGCAGTACTTC
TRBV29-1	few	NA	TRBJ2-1	CSVTHGSQGEQFF	TGCAGCGTGACCCACGGGAGTCAAGGTGAGCAGTTCTTC
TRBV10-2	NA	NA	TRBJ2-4	CASSESRGGVNIQYF	TGCGCCAGCAGTGAGTCGAGGGGTGGGGTGAACATTCAGTACTTC
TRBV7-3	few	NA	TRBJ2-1	CASSLKRSYNEQFF	TGTGCCAGCAGCTTAAAACGCTCGTACAATGAGCAGTTCTTC
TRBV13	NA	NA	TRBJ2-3	CASSLTRQGSTDTQYF	TGTGCCAGCAGCTTAACGCGGCAGGGCAGCACAGATACGCAGTATTTT
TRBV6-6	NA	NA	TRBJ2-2	CASSYWNQGGTGELFF	TGTGCCAGCAGTTATTGGAACCAGGGGGGCACCGGGGAGCTGTTTTTT
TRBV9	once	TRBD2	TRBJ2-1	CASSVQGTSGKNEQFF	TGTGCCAGCAGCGTCCAAGGGACTAGCGGGAAGAATGAGCAGTTCTTC
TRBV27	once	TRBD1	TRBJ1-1	CASSFLLPRGRTEAFF	TGTGCCAGCAGTTTTCTGCTACCCAGGGGGAGAACTGAAGCTTTCTTT
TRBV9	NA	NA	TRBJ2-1	CASNFRGLSYNEQFF	TGTGCCAGCAACTTTCGCGGGCTCTCCTACAATGAGCAGTTCTTC
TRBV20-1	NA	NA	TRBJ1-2	CSARGRGGGYGYTF	TGCAGTGCTAGGGGGAGGGGCGGCGGCTATGGCTACACCTTC
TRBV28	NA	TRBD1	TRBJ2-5	CASMGTGGEETQYF	TGTGCCAGCATGGGGACAGGGGGCGAGGAGACCCAGTACTTC
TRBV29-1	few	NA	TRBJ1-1	CSGEGTEAFF	TGCAGCGGGGAGGGGACTGAAGCTTTCTTT
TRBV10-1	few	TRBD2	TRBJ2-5	CASSTGLAGYQETQYF	TGCGCCAGCAGCACAGGACTAGCGGGGTACCAAGAGACCCAGTACTTC
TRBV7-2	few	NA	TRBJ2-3	CASSFRKPDTDTQYF	TGTGCCAGCAGCTTCCGTAAGCCGGACACAGATACGCAGTATTTT
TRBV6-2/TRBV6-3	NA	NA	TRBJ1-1	CASSDIPRRAEAFF	TGTGCCAGCAGCGATATACCCCGACGGGCTGAAGCTTTCTTT
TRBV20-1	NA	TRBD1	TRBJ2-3	CSASSPDRTTDTQYF	TGCAGTGCTAGTTCCCCGGACAGGACCACAGATACGCAGTATTTT
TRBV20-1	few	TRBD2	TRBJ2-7	CSASEPASGSRGEQYF	TGCAGTGCTAGCGAACCTGCTAGCGGGAGCCGTGGCGAGCAGTACTTC
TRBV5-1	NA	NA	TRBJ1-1	CASSLGSGTEAFF	TGCGCCAGCAGCTTGGGCAGCGGCACTGAAGCTTTCTTT
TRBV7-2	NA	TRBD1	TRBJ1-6	CASSRQGVRNSPLHF	TGTGCCAGCAGCCGACAGGGGGTGCGAAATTCACCCCTCCACTTT
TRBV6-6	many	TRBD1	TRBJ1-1	CASSFRPDRGNTEAFF	TGTGCCAGCAGTTTCCGACCGGACAGGGGGAACACTGAAGCTTTCTTT
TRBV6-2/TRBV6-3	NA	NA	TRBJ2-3	CASELDSTDTQYF	TGTGCCAGCGAACTAGATAGCACAGATACGCAGTATTTT
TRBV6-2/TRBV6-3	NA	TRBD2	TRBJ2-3	CASRKSSGATDTQYF	TGTGCCAGCAGAAAATCTAGCGGGGCCACAGATACGCAGTATTTT
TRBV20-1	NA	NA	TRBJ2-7	CSAPAEGRYEQYF	TGCAGTGCTCCAGCGGAGGGACGCTACGAGCAGTACTTC
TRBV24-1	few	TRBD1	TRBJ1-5	CATSAPGQNQPQHF	TGTGCCACCAGTGCTCCGGGACAGAATCAGCCCCAGCATTTT
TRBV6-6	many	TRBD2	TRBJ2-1	CASSAYKSGGARNEQFF	TGTGCCAGCAGCGCCTACAAGAGCGGGGGGGCTAGGAATGAGCAGTTCTTC
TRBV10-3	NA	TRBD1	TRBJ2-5	CAISGDRGNLVVRETQYF	TGTGCCATCAGCGGGGACAGGGGCAATCTTGTAGTAAGGGAGACCCAGTACTTC
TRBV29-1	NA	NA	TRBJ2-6	CSVVGYASSGANVLTF	TGCAGCGTTGTAGGCTACGCGAGCTCTGGGGCCAACGTCCTGACTTTC
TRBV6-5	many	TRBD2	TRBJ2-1	CASRTPTSGFYNEQFF	TGTGCCAGCAGAACTCCTACTAGCGGCTTCTACAATGAGCAGTTCTTC
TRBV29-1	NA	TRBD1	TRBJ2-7	CSVGDRATYEQYF	TGCAGCGTCGGGGACAGGGCGACCTACGAGCAGTACTTC
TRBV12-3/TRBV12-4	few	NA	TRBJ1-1	CASSLSDEAFF	TGTGCCAGCAGTTTGTCCGATGAAGCTTTCTTT
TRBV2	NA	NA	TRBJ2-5	CASSEGSRGTQYF	TGTGCCAGCAGTGAAGGCTCTCGAGGGACCCAGTACTTC